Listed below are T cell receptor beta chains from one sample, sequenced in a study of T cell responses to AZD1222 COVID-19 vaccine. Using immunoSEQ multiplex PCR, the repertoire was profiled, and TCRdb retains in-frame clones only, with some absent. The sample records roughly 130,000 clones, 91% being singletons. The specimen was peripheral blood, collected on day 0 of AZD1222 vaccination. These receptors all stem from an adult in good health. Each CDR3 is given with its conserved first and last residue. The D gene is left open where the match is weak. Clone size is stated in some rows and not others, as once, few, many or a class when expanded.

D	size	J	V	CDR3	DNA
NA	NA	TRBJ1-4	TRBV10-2	CASSGVRSTNEKLFF	TGCGCCAGCAGTGGCGTGAGGTCAACTAATGAAAAACTGTTTTTT
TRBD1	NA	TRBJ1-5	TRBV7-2	CASSSMDRENQPQHF	TGTGCCAGCAGCTCAATGGACAGGGAGAATCAGCCCCAGCATTTT
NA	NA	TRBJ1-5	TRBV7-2	CASSLGMGGPSQPQHF	TGTGCCAGCAGCTTAGGGATGGGGGGACCTAGTCAGCCCCAGCATTTT
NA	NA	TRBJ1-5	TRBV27	CASSSGTYGQPQHF	TGTGCCAGCAGTTCCGGGACATACGGGCAGCCCCAGCATTTT
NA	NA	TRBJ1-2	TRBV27	CASSSPSSYGYTF	TGTGCCAGCAGTTCTCCCAGTTCCTATGGCTACACCTTC
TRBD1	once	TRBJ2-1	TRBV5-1	CASSSDRGLVSYNEQFF	TGCGCCAGCAGCTCGGACAGGGGGCTTGTCTCCTACAATGAGCAGTTCTTC
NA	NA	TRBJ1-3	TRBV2	CASKAQGTGNTIYF	TGTGCCAGCAAGGCGCAGGGAACTGGAAACACCATATATTTT
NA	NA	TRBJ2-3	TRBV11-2	CASSLAANTDTQYF	TGTGCCAGCAGCCTGGCGGCGAACACAGATACGCAGTATTTT
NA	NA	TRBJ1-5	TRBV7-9	CASSLMGVYSNQPQHF	TGTGCCAGCAGCTTAATGGGGGTTTATAGCAATCAGCCCCAGCATTTT
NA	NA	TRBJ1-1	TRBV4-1	CASSQEGASGSTEAFF	TGCGCCAGCAGCCAAGAGGGGGCTTCAGGGAGCACTGAAGCTTTCTTT
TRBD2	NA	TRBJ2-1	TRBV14	CASSQLAGDYNEQFF	TGTGCCAGCAGCCAATTAGCGGGAGACTACAATGAGCAGTTCTTC
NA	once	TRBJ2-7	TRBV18	CASSHYGGQRGEQYF	TGTGCCAGCTCGCACTACGGTGGACAGAGAGGCGAGCAGTACTTC
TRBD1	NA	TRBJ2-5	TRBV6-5	CASSNSGGRETQYF	TGTGCCAGCAGCAACTCAGGGGGCAGAGAGACCCAGTACTTC
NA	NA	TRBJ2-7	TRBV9	CASSVASSSYEQYF	TGTGCCAGCAGCGTAGCGTCGAGCTCCTACGAGCAGTACTTC
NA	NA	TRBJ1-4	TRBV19	CASKGWREEKLFF	TGTGCCAGTAAAGGTTGGAGAGAGGAAAAACTGTTTTTT